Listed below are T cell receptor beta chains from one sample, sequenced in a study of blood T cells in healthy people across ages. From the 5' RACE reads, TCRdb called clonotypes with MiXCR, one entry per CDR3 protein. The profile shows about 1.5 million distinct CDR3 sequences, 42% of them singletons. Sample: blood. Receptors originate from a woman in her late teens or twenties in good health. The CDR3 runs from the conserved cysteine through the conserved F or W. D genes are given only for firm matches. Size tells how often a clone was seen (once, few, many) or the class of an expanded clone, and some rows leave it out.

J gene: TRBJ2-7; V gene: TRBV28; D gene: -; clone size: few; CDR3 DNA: TGTGCCAGCACCTCGGGACTCCTCTACGAGCAGTACTTC; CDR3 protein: CASTSGLLYEQYF
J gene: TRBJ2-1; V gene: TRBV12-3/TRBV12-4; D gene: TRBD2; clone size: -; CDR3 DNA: TGTGCCAGCAGTTTTCTAGCGGGAGGGGGGTATGAGCAGTTCTTC; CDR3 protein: CASSFLAGGGYEQFF
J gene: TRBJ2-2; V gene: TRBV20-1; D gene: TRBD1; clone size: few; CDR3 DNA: TGCAGTGCTAGAGACCTTAGGACAGGGGGTACCGGGGAGCTGTTTTTT; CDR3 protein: CSARDLRTGGTGELFF
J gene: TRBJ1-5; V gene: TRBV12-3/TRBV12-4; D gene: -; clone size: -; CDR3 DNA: TGTGCCAGCAGAAGGGACACCACAGGACCCCAGCATTTT; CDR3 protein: CASRRDTTGPQHF
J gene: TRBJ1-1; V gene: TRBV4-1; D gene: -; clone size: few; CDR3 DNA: TGCGCCAGCAGCCAAGTGGGGCTGGCGAACACTGAAGCTTTCTTT; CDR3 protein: CASSQVGLANTEAFF
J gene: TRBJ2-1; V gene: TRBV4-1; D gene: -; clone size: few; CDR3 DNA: TGCGCCAGCAGCTCCACGGACGGGTACAATGAGCAGTTCTTC; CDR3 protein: CASSSTDGYNEQFF
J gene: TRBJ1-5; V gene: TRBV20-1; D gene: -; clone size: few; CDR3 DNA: TGCAGTGCTAGATCTGGGGGTCCTTATAGCAATCAGCCCCAGCATTTT; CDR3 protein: CSARSGGPYSNQPQHF
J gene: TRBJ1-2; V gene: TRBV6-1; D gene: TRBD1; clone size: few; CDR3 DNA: TGTGCCAGCAGCGACCGGGACAGGGGAGGCTATGGCTACACCTTC; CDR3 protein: CASSDRDRGGYGYTF
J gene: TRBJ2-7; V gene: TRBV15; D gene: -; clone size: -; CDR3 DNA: TGTGCCACCAGCAGAGAAGCGGGTACCTACGAGCAGTACTTC; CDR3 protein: CATSREAGTYEQYF
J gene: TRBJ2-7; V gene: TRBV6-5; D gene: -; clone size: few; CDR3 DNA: TGTGCCAGCAGTTCCGGACGGACCTCCTACGAGCAGTACTTC; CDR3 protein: CASSSGRTSYEQYF
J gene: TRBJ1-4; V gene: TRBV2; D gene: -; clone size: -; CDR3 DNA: TGTGCCAGCCGACCAGGGGTCGCTAATGAAAAACTGTTTTTT; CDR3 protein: CASRPGVANEKLFF
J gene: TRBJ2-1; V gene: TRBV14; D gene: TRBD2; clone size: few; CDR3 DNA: TGTGCCAGCAGCCAAGTCGGGGGGTGGCAGTTCTTC; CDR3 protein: CASSQVGGWQFF
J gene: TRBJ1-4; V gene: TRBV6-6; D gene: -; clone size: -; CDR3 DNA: TGTGCCAGCAGTTACTTGCGGACGGATAATGAAAAACTGTTTTTT; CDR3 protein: CASSYLRTDNEKLFF
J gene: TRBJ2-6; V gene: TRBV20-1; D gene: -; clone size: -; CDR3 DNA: TGCAGTGCTAGATTCCAGAGATCTGGGGCCAACGTCCTGACTTTC; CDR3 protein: CSARFQRSGANVLTF
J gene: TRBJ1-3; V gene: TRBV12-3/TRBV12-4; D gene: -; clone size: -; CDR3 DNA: TGTGCCAGCACCGGGGGTCAGGGTGGAAACACCATATATTTT; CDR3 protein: CASTGGQGGNTIYF
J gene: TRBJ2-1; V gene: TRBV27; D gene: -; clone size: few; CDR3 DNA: TGTGCCAGCAGTTCCCGGGACTGGTACAATGAGCAGTTCTTC; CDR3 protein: CASSSRDWYNEQFF
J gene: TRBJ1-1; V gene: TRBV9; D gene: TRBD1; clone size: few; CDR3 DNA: TGTGCCAGCAGCGCGACAGGGCCTGGGGACACTGAAGCTTTCTTT; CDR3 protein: CASSATGPGDTEAFF
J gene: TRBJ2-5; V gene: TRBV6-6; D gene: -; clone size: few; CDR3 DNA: TGTGCCACCCATACCGACTACCAAGAGACCCAGTACTTC; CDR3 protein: CATHTDYQETQYF
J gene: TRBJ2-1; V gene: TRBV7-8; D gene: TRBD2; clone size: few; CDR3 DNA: TGTGCCAGCGGGCCTAGCGGGGGGGCGGTGGTAAATGAGCAGTTCTTC; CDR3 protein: CASGPSGGAVVNEQFF
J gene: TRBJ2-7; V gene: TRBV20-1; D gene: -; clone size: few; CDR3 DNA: TGCAGTGCTCCCGTGGCCTACGAGCAGTACTTC; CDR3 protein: CSAPVAYEQYF
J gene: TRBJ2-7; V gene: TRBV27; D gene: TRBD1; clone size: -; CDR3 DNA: TGTGCCAGCAGTGCCCTGGGACAGGCCTACGAGCAGTACTTC; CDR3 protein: CASSALGQAYEQYF
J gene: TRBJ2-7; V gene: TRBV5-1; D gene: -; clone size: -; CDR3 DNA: TGCGCCAGCAGCTTGGAGGTTAGCTGGAGCTCCGACGAGCAGTACTTC; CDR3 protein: CASSLEVSWSSDEQYF
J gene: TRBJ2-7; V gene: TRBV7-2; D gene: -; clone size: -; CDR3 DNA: TGTGCCAGCAGCCGCCCGGGCGTTTACGAGCAGTACTTC; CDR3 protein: CASSRPGVYEQYF
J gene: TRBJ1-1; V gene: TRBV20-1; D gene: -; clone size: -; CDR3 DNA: TGCAGTGCTAGAGTCTGGAGGGAACGGATCGGTGACACTGAAGCTTTCTTT; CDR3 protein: CSARVWRERIGDTEAFF
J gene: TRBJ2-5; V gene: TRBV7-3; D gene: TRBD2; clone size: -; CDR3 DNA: TGTGCCGGCAGCTTAGCCGGGGGGGAAGAGACCCAGTACTTC; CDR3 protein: CAGSLAGGEETQYF
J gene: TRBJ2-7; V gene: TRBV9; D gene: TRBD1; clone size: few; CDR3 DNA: TGTGCCAGCAACTCCGGACAGGGGGGTTGGTACGAGCAGTACTTC; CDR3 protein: CASNSGQGGWYEQYF
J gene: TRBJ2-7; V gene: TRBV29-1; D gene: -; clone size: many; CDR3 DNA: TGCAGCGTTGAGGGTCGCGGCGGGTTGTATAACGAGCAGTACTTC; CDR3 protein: CSVEGRGGLYNEQYF
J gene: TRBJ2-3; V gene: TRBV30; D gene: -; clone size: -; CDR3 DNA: TGTGCCGGGAGTGTAGGGTCAGATACGCAGTATTTT; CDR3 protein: CAGSVGSDTQYF
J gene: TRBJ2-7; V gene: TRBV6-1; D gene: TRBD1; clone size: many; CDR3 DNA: TGTGCCAGCAGTGTGACAGGGGCCTACGAGCAGTACTTC; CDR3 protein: CASSVTGAYEQYF
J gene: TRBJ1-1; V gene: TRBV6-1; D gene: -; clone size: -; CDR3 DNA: TGTGCCAGCAGTGATGGAGGGACCAACACTGAAGCTTTCTTT; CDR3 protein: CASSDGGTNTEAFF
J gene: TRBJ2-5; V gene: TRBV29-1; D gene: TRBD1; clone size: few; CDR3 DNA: TGCAGCGTACAGGGGGCGCTTTCAGAGACCCAGTACTTC; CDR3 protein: CSVQGALSETQYF
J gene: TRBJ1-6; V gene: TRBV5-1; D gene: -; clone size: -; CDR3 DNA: TGCGCCAGCAGCCTGGAGGGTAGCAATTCACCCCTCCACTTT; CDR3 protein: CASSLEGSNSPLHF